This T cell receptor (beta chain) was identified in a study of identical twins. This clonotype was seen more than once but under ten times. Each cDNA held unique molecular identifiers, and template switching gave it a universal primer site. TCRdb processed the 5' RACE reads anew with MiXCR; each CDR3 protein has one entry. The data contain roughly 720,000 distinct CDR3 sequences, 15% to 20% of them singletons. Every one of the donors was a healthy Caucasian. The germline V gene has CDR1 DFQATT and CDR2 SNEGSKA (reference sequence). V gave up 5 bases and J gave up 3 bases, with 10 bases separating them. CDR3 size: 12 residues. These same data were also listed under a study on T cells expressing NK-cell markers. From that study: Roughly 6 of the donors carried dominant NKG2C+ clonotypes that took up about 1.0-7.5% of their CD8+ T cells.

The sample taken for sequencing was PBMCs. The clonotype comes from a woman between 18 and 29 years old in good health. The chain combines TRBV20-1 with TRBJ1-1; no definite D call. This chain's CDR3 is CSAGLDYTEAFF. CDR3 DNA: TGCAGTGCTGGCCTGGATTACACTGAAGCTTTCTTT.